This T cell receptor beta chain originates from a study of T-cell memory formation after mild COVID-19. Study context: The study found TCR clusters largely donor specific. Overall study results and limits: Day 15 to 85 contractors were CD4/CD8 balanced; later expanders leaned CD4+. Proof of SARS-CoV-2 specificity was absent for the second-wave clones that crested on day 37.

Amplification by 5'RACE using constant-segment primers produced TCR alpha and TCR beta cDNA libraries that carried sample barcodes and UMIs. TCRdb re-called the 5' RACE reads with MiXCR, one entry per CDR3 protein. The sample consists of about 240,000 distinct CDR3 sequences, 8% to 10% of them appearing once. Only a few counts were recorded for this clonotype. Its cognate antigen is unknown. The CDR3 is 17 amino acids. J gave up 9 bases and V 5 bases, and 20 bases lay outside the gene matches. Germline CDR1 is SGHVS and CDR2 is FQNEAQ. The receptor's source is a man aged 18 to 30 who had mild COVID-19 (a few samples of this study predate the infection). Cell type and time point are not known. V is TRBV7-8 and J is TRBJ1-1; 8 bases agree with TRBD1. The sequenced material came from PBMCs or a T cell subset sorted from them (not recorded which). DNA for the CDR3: TGTGCCAGCAGCGATCCTTCCGGGACAGGCGGTAGTATTCAAGCTTTCTTT. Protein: CASSDPSGTGGSIQAFF.